The T cell receptor (beta chain) described here comes from a study of tumor-infiltrating lymphocytes in primary liver carcinoma. Study overall: Participating patients were men and women between 30 and 69 years old.

DNA and RNA were both co-extracted from about 19-30 mg of bulk tissue that had not been sorted. Surgeons treated the primary liver carcinoma of the patients by surgical resection. With respect to this clonotype: One end of the junction fails to match germline, which may point to a read error.

The authors made TCR beta cDNA from around 500 ng total RNA with a constant-region primer. A slightly modified ARM-PCR protocol with three nested multiplex PCR rounds produced these TCR beta libraries. TCRdb independently ran MiXCR on the multiplex PCR reads; one entry per CDR3 protein. Among fewer than 50,000 distinct CDR3 sequences listed, roughly 74% were seen once. The TCR originated in a woman in her twenties or thirties with primary liver carcinoma and hepatitis B virus infection. Sequencing was done on a sample of tumor-adjacent normal liver tissue.

The DNA for the CDR3 is TGCGCCAGCAGTGAAAGAGGGGTGATCCAGTACTTC. This sequence encodes CASSERGVIQYF. The gene calls are TRBV6-1 and TRBJ2-5; D may match TRBD1 or TRBD2 (5 bases each). CDR3 length: 12 amino acids. Germline assignment: CDR1 MNHNS and CDR2 SASEGT.